This TCR beta chain was documented in a study of T cell repertoires in cytomegalovirus infection (dated by TCRdb to about 2019). Background on the whole study: Donor HLA type was relevant to the analysis, as public TCR beta signatures indicated carriage of CMV infection together with the matching HLA type.

The sequencing machine was an Illumina HiSeq 1500. In TCRdb, the public reads were trimmed at Q25 with fastp and aligned with MiXCR, with productive beta chains retained. Every CDR3 protein is listed once, alongside the most common genes and DNA of its rows. For this sample the table gives 120,000 to 150,000 distinct CDR3 sequences, of which 5.5% to 7% were detected only once. The ten largest clones add up to 18% of the sample. This clonotype was detected many times. The antigen this receptor binds is unknown. Nothing much larger sits one base from this clone, and base qualities are not available. The CDR3 spans 15 residues, from the cysteine through the phenylalanine. Of the read, only the CDR3 DNA is kept; its 45 bases are in frame from base 1. The germline V gene provides CDR1 MGHDK and CDR2 SYGVNS. The trim is 6 bases for V and 2 bases for J, with a gap of 17 bases between the germline ends. Overall study results and their limits: In both this cohort and an independent cohort of 300 to 450 donors, the cumulative frequency of public TCR beta family members distinguished carriers of CMV infection plus the relevant HLA type. The ex vivo response was dominated by HLA-C-restricted CMV-specific TCR beta clonotypes, and the single most frequent clonotype in two of eight donors was supplied by these HLA-C-restricted clonotypes.

The sequence is built from TRBV25-1 and TRBJ2-7; the D gene assignment is perhaps TRBD1 or TRBD2, with each matching 5 bases. The receptor's source is a human donor in good health (CMV status not recorded). Some clones in this sample may be carry-over from other donors' samples. The material sequenced was PBMCs. The CDR3 here reads CASSSRGGTTYEQYF. The DNA reads as follows: TGTGCCAGCAGCTCTCGTGGGGGTACAACCTACGAGCAGTACTTC.